The clone carrying this TCR beta chain was seen ten or more times. Its antigen is currently unknown. Individually, cDNA molecules had unique molecular identifiers attached to them. Each CDR3 protein gets one entry after TCRdb re-called the 5' RACE reads with MiXCR. This table holds 98,000 or so distinct CDR3 sequences, approximately 12% found once. These data are taken from a study of early T cells in non-severe SARS-CoV-2 infection. As for the study in general: It was bulk RNA from unsorted whole blood that was sequenced, and the chains were unpaired.

Findings and limits, study-wide: VDJdb-based matching was biased toward anti-spike CD8 responses and missed private and CD4 specificities.

Germline loops: CDR1 SQVTM, CDR2 ANQGSEA. Trimming left V 6 bases short and J 8 bases short, with 23 bases between. The CDR3 has 15 residues. The clonotype was recovered from an adult who was a healthcare worker with PCR-confirmed SARS-CoV-2 infection or an uninfected control (not recorded which). Here the sequenced sample was whole blood, taken at baseline. The chain has TRBV29-1 and TRBJ2-1; D is perhaps TRBD2 (5 bases). CDR3 loop: CSVAGSYRDSDEQFF. The CDR3 DNA reads TGCAGCGTCGCAGGATCCTACCGGGATTCGGATGAGCAGTTCTTC.